This TCR beta chain was identified during a study of T cells in Graves' hyperthyroidism and ophthalmopathy. Germline loops: CDR1 GTSNPN, CDR2 SVGIG (reference sequence). J was trimmed by 5 bases and V by 0 bases; bases with no gene match: 16. The CDR3 runs 18 residues. TCR beta CDR3 sequences were amplified from RNA transcripts. Carried out on the TCR CDR3, a first-round RT-PCR used the HTBI primer set. Using its own MiXCR run on the multiplex PCR reads, TCRdb lists one record per CDR3 protein. The sample includes under 500,000 distinct CDR3 sequences, more than 12% of them seen just once. This clonotype was seen repeatedly, ten times or more.

Sequenced sample: blood. The chain combines TRBV30 with TRBJ1-5; TRBD1 matches at 7 bases. This clonotype originated in a man aged 45-60 years with Graves' ophthalmopathy. The CDR3 DNA reads TGTGCCTGGAGTGTACTAAATCGACGGGACAGCCAAGATCAGCCCCAGCATTTT. Protein: CAWSVLNRRDSQDQPQHF.